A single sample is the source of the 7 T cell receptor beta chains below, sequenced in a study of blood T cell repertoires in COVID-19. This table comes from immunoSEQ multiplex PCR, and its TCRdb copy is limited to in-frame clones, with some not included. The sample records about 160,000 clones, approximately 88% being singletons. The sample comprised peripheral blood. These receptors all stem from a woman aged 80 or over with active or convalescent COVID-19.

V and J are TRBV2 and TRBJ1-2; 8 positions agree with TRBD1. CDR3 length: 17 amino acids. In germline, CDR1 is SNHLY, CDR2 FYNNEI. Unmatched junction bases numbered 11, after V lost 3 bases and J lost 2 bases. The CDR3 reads CASSDPGGQIQNYGYTF. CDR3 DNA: TGTGCCAGCAGTGACCCAGGGGGCCAGATCCAGAACTATGGCTACACCTTC.

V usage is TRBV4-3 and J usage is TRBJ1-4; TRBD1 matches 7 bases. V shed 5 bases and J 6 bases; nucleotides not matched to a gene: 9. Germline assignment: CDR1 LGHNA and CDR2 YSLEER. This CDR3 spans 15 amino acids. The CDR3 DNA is TGCGCCAGCAGCTATAGGACAGGAGCGGATGAAAAACTGTTTTTT. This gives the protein CASSYRTGADEKLFF.

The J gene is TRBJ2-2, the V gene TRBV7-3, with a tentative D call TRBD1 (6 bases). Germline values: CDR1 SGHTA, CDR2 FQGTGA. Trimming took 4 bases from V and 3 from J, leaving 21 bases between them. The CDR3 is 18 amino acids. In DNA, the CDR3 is TGTGCCAGCAGCTCGACCGCCCCGAGTCAGGGGCACACCGGGGAGCTGTTTTTT. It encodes CASSSTAPSQGHTGELFF.

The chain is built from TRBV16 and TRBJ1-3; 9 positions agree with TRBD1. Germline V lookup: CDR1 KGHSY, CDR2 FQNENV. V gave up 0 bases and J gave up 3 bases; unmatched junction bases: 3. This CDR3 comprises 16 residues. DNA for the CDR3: TGTGCCAGCAGCCAATCAGGACAGGGGCTTGGAAACACCATATATTTT. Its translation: CASSQSGQGLGNTIYF.

Here the CDR3 reads CASGQGTGGNQPQHF. The CDR3 nucleotides are TGTGCCAGTGGACAGGGGACGGGTGGCAATCAGCCCCAGCATTTT. V and J are TRBV19 and TRBJ1-5; TRBD1 matches at 9 bases. Germline CDR1 LNHDA, CDR2 SQIVND (reference sequence). Trimming took 8 bases from V and 2 from J; bases not matched to a gene: 7. CDR3 size: 15 residues.

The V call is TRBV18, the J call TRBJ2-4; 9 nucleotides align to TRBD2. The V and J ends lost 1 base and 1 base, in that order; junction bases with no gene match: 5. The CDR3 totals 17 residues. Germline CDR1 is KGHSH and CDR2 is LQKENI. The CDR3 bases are TGTGCCAGCTCACCACTTCTAGCGGGGTTGGCCAAAAACATTCAGTACTTC. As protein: CASSPLLAGLAKNIQYF. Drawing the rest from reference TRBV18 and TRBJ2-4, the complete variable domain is NAGVMQNPRHLVRRRGQEARLRCSPMKGHSHVYWYRQLPEEGLKFMVYLQKENIIDESGMPKERFSAEFPKEGPSILRIQQVVRGDSAAYFCASSPLLAGLAKNIQYFGAGTRLSVL.

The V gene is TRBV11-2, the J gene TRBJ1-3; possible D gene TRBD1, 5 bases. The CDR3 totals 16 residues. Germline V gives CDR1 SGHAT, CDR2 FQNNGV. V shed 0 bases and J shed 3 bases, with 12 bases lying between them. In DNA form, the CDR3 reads TGTGCCAGCAGCTTAGAGATCATTAGGGGTGGAAACACCATATATTTT. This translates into CASSLEIIRGGNTIYF.